A single T cell receptor beta chain is shown here with its context. This clone was detected once. Its antigen is still unknown. Qualities for individual bases were not recorded, and no much larger clone is one base off. This specimen comes from a study of OX40 agonist ivuxolimab in advanced cancers. Concerning the study at large: The costimulatory receptor OX40 (CD134) was targeted by ivuxolimab, a fully human IgG2 agonistic monoclonal antibody. Partial responses occurred in three dose-escalation patients, of whom one had hepatocellular carcinoma and two had cutaneous melanoma. The monotherapy dose-escalation portion (N of about 49 patients) of the phase I ivuxolimab trial is reported in the paper. Of the 50 to 55 patients in dose escalation, some 20 had hepatocellular carcinoma, roughly 15 had melanoma, 9 had renal cell carcinoma and 9 had head and neck cancer. Patients were allowed to have had prior anti-PD-1, anti-PD-L1 or anti-CTLA-4 therapy, and approximately 40% of the dose-escalation patients had been treated with checkpoint inhibitors. In the dose-escalation cohort, 65% to 85% of patients were male, and the mean age was roughly 56 years with a range of about 20 to 80. Peripheral TCRbeta sequencing was intended to test whether TCR sequence diversity was altered and clonal T-cell expansion was caused by ivuxolimab. Intravenous ivuxolimab was administered to patients every 2 weeks at six dose levels: 0.01, 0.1, 0.3, 1.5, 3 and 10 mg/kg. What the research found in general, with its limitations: In the 0.1-3.0 mg/kg groups, partial responders had among the lowest normalized peripheral clonal expansion, particularly in CD8+ T cells. After ivuxolimab, CD8+ T cells had more expanded clones than CD4+ T cells on average. The antigen specificity of the clonally expanded peripheral T cells was not determined. At doses from 0.1 to 3.0 mg/kg, clonal expansion was seen in both CD4+ and CD8+ blood T cells between baseline and week 6. Low levels of normalized T-cell clonal expansion were also seen in some patients who did not respond.

To sequence the TCRbeta CDR3 region, genomic DNA was isolated from the sorted cells. The immunoSEQ Assay was used to sequence the TCRbeta CDR3 regions. In TCRdb, the immuneACCESS table is reduced to in-frame sequences with V and J assigned. These tables do not hold every clone; where another copy was compared, an unresolved V gene accounts for under half, and the others remain unexplained. In all, the sample holds 55,000 to 70,000 clones, and approximately 80% of those were seen once. 3.7% of the sample rests with the top ten. The trial excluded patients who had a history of autoimmune disease or who were on systemic immunosuppression. In every dose cohort, peripheral blood was drawn for TCR sequencing at baseline, cycle 4 day 1, and cycle 7 day 1. Samples came from an open-label, multicenter, first-in-human phase I dose-escalation trial of ivuxolimab. Adults with locally advanced or metastatic melanoma, renal cell carcinoma, hepatocellular carcinoma or head and neck squamous cell carcinoma were enrolled in the trial. Before TCR sequencing, CD4+ T cells and CD8+ T cells were sorted from peripheral blood as separate populations.

V lost 2 bases and J lost 4 bases, and the count of bases not matched to a germline gene is 1. Spanning cysteine to phenylalanine, the CDR3 consists of 13 amino acids. Only the CDR3 DNA stays, 39 bases, in frame from base 1. CDR1 and CDR2, per the germline V gene, are MGHRA and YSYEKL. The sequence was obtained from an adult with an advanced solid tumor such as melanoma, head and neck, liver or kidney cancer. Recombination linked TRBV4-1 to TRBJ1-2; the junction holds 7 bases that match TRBD1. Sequenced material: CD4+ or CD8+ T cells sorted from blood, taken in a trial of the OX40 agonist ivuxolimab. The bases read TGCGCCAGCAGCCAAACAGGGGTCTATGGCTACACCTTC. It translates as CASSQTGVYGYTF.